These T cell receptor beta chains were read from a single sample in a study of cytomegalovirus exposure and HLA in healthy donors. Data came from immunoSEQ multiplex PCR; TCRdb stores just in-frame clones and leaves some out. Of approximately 50,000 clones listed, about 57% are singletons. The sequenced sample was PBMCs. Every receptor here comes from a human donor in good health. Each CDR3 is given with its conserved first and last residue. The D gene is left open where the match is weak. Some rows have no size entry. The others give once, few or many, or a class for an expanded clone.

d_gene	j_gene	abundance	v_gene	CDR3aa	CDR3nt
TRBD2	TRBJ2-7	.	TRBV4-2	CASSQEFGGGFYEQYF	TGTGCCAGCAGCCAAGAGTTCGGGGGGGGCTTCTACGAGCAGTACTTC
TRBD1	TRBJ1-4	.	TRBV4-2	CASSQGQGNEKLFF	TGTGCCAGCAGCCAAGGACAGGGGAATGAAAAACTGTTTTTT
.	TRBJ1-5	.	TRBV7-6	CASSSYRDNQPQHF	TGTGCCAGCAGCTCATACAGGGACAATCAGCCCCAGCATTTT
TRBD1	TRBJ1-2	.	TRBV29-1	CSVGDSANYGYTF	TGCAGCGTTGGGGACAGTGCTAACTATGGCTACACCTTC
TRBD2	TRBJ2-1	once	TRBV5-4	CASSQGLAGGNEQFF	TGTGCCAGCAGCCAAGGACTAGCGGGGGGTAATGAGCAGTTCTTC
.	TRBJ1-1	.	TRBV4-1	CASSQGAGTPDTEAFF	TGCGCCAGCAGCCAAGGTGCCGGGACACCCGACACTGAAGCTTTCTTT
.	TRBJ1-2	.	TRBV7-9	CASSLDGRDYGYTF	TGTGCCAGCAGCTTAGATGGCAGGGACTATGGCTACACCTTC
.	TRBJ2-5	once	TRBV5-5	CASSLASETQYF	TGTGCCAGCAGCTTGGCCTCGGAGACCCAGTACTTC
.	TRBJ2-1	.	TRBV7-3	CASSLWTKAEQFF	TGTGCCAGCAGCTTATGGACTAAAGCTGAGCAGTTCTTC
.	TRBJ1-5	few	TRBV27	CATRPSRPGLDGNQPQHF	TGTGCCACCAGACCTTCGAGACCAGGGTTGGATGGCAATCAGCCCCAGCATTTT
.	TRBJ2-5	.	TRBV7-2	CASSPQGGRETQYF	TGTGCCAGCAGCCCACAGGGCGGGCGGGAGACCCAGTACTTC
TRBD1	TRBJ1-1	few	TRBV6-6	CASSTTGSQGAFF	TGTGCCAGCAGTACGACAGGGTCCCAAGGAGCTTTCTTT
TRBD2	TRBJ2-7	few	TRBV11-2	CASSRTSGGLSYEQYF	TGTGCCAGCAGCCGCACTAGCGGGGGCCTATCCTACGAGCAGTACTTC
.	TRBJ2-7	few	TRBV10-2	CASSEIGRTYEQYF	TGCGCCAGCAGTGAGATAGGCAGGACCTACGAGCAGTACTTC
TRBD1	TRBJ1-4	.	TRBV2	CASSQTGLLFF	TGTGCCAGCAGTCAGACAGGGCTCCTGTTTTTT
TRBD1	TRBJ2-5	.	TRBV7-9	CASLVGQGVETQYF	TGTGCCAGCCTCGTAGGACAGGGAGTGGAGACCCAGTACTTC
.	TRBJ1-2	few	TRBV18	CASSPREESGYTF	TGTGCCAGCTCACCCCGGGAGGAGAGTGGCTACACCTTC
.	TRBJ1-5	.	TRBV7-8	CASSPPGLSNQPQHF	TGTGCCAGCAGCCCTCCGGGACTTAGCAATCAGCCCCAGCATTTT
.	TRBJ1-2	.	TRBV2	CASSEAAGSTF	TGTGCCAGCAGTGAAGCGGCGGGGAGCACCTTC
TRBD1	TRBJ1-3	.	TRBV10-3	CAIRRQGQVNTIYF	TGTGCCATCAGGAGACAGGGTCAAGTAAACACCATATATTTT
.	TRBJ1-5	few	TRBV2	CASSESRGGQPQHF	TGTGCCAGCAGTGAAAGTAGGGGGGGACAGCCCCAGCATTTT
TRBD2	TRBJ2-3	.	TRBV5-1	CASSLASGGTSTDTQYF	TGCGCCAGCAGCTTAGCTAGCGGGGGGACTAGCACAGATACGCAGTATTTT
TRBD1	TRBJ1-2	medium-sized	TRBV10-3	CAAQGVQGMYGYTF	TGTGCCGCCCAGGGGGTACAGGGGATGTATGGCTACACCTTC
TRBD2	TRBJ2-1	.	TRBV7-3	CASSTPAGGLLSSYNEQFF	TGTGCCAGCAGCACCCCAGCGGGGGGTTTATTGAGCTCCTACAATGAGCAGTTCTTC
TRBD1	TRBJ1-1	.	TRBV6-5	CASSYSTRGLHTEAFF	TGTGCCAGCAGTTACTCGACCAGGGGGCTTCACACTGAAGCTTTCTTT
TRBD1	TRBJ2-1	few	TRBV5-1	CASSDTGGGNEQFF	TGCGCCAGCAGCGATACAGGGGGCGGGAATGAGCAGTTCTTC
.	TRBJ1-2	.	TRBV9	CASSVVRDLGYGYTF	TGTGCCAGCAGCGTAGTGCGGGATTTGGGCTATGGCTACACCTTC
TRBD1	TRBJ1-2	.	TRBV5-1	CASRDRENSYGYTF	TGCGCCAGCAGGGACAGGGAAAACAGCTATGGCTACACCTTC
.	TRBJ1-2	.	TRBV6-5	CASSYGAGANYGYTF	TGTGCCAGCAGTTACGGGGCTGGAGCTAACTATGGCTACACCTTC
TRBD1	TRBJ2-2	.	TRBV6-6	CASSYTGGKNTGELFF	TGTGCCAGCAGTTATACAGGGGGAAAGAACACCGGGGAGCTGTTTTTT
TRBD2	TRBJ2-1	.	TRBV25-1	CASSDVAGVQNEQFF	TGTGCCAGCAGTGATGTAGCGGGGGTCCAAAATGAGCAGTTCTTC
TRBD1	TRBJ2-7	.	TRBV19	CASSILRGTGAYEQYF	TGTGCCAGTAGTATTCTACGGGGGACAGGGGCGTACGAGCAGTACTTC
TRBD1	TRBJ1-2	.	TRBV27	CASRVGDRATYGGYTF	TGTGCCAGCAGGGTAGGGGACAGAGCAACCTATGGCGGCTACACCTTC
TRBD1	TRBJ2-5	.	TRBV7-7	CASSSETGFRETQYF	TGTGCTAGCAGCTCCGAGACAGGGTTTCGGGAGACCCAGTACTTC
.	TRBJ2-2	.	TRBV15	CATSRNTGELFF	TGTGCCACCAGCCGGAACACCGGGGAGCTGTTTTTT
.	TRBJ1-2	.	TRBV4-3	CASSQEVRANYGYTF	TGCGCCAGCAGCCAAGAAGTCAGGGCTAACTATGGCTACACCTTC
.	TRBJ1-3	few	TRBV7-2	CASSSRGSGNTIYF	TGTGCCAGCAGCTCCCGGGGCTCTGGAAACACCATATATTTT
.	TRBJ1-4	.	TRBV19	CASSIGVGTNEKLFF	TGTGCCAGTAGTATTGGGGTCGGGACAAATGAAAAACTGTTTTTT
.	TRBJ1-4	.	TRBV6-5	CASSSGGAEEKLFF	TGTGCCAGCAGTTCGGGTGGGGCCGAAGAAAAACTGTTTTTT
.	TRBJ1-1	.	TRBV6-5	CASALEGTEAFF	TGTGCCAGTGCCTTGGAGGGGACTGAAGCTTTCTTT
.	TRBJ1-5	few	TRBV6-5	CASSQNQGNQPQHF	TGTGCCAGCAGTCAAAATCAGGGGAATCAGCCCCAGCATTTT
TRBD2	TRBJ2-1	.	TRBV7-9	CASSEGLAGFDEQFF	TGTGCCAGCAGCGAGGGACTAGCGGGGTTCGATGAGCAGTTCTTC
.	TRBJ2-7	once	TRBV2	CASSQRLYEQYF	TGTGCCAGCAGCCAACGACTCTACGAGCAGTACTTC
TRBD1	TRBJ1-2	.	TRBV7-9	CASSSIGTGKSYGYTF	TGTGCCAGCAGCTCGATCGGGACAGGGAAATCTTATGGCTACACCTTC
TRBD1	TRBJ2-4	few	TRBV5-6	CASSLDGTGRNIQYF	TGTGCCAGCAGCTTGGATGGGACAGGGAGAAACATTCAGTACTTC
.	TRBJ2-7	few	TRBV30	CAWSGQLHEQYF	TGTGCCTGGAGTGGACAGCTCCACGAGCAGTACTTC
.	TRBJ2-5	once	TRBV4-1	CASSQGFGLRETQYF	TGCGCCAGCAGCCAAGGGTTTGGGCTAAGGGAGACCCAGTACTTC
.	TRBJ2-7	few	TRBV11-2	CASSFAGAHYEQYF	TGTGCCAGCAGCTTCGCGGGGGCGCACTACGAGCAGTACTTC
.	TRBJ1-1	few	TRBV19	CASNKGYTEAFF	TGTGCCAGTAATAAGGGGTACACTGAAGCTTTCTTT
TRBD1	TRBJ1-4	.	TRBV7-9	CASSTGQGRDEKLFF	TGTGCCAGCAGCACCGGACAGGGGAGGGATGAAAAACTGTTTTTT
.	TRBJ2-7	.	TRBV10-3	CAISESKAQHYEQYF	TGTGCCATCAGTGAGTCAAAGGCACAGCACTACGAGCAGTACTTC
TRBD2	TRBJ2-5	few	TRBV7-2	CASSLDWTSQETQYF	TGTGCCAGCAGCTTAGACTGGACTAGTCAAGAGACCCAGTACTTC
.	TRBJ2-7	.	TRBV7-9	CASSPQAATAAYEQYF	TGTGCCAGCAGCCCACAGGCGGCGACGGCTGCTTACGAGCAGTACTTC